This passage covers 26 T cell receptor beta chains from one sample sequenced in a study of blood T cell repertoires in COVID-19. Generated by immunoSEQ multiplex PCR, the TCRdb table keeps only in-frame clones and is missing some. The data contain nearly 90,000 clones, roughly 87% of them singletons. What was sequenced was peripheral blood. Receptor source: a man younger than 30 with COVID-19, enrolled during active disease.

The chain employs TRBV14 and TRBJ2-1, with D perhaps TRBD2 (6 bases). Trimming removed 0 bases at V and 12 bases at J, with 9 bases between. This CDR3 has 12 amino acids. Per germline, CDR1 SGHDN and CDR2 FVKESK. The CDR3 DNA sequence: TGTGCCAGCAGCCAAGAGTGGGGAGGGCAGTTCTTC. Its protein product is CASSQEWGGQFF. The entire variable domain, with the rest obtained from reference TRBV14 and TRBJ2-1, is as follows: EAGVTQFPSHSVIEKGQTVTLRCDPISGHDNLYWYRRVMGKEIKFLLHFVKESKQDESGMPNNRFLAERTGGTYSTLKVQPAELEDSGVYFCASSQEWGGQFFGPGTRLTVL.

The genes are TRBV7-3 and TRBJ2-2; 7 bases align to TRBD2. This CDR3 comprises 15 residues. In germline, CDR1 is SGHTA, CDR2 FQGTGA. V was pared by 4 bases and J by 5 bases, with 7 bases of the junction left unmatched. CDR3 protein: CASSSGRTGTGELFF. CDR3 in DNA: TGTGCCAGCAGCTCCGGGAGGACGGGGACCGGGGAGCTGTTTTTT.

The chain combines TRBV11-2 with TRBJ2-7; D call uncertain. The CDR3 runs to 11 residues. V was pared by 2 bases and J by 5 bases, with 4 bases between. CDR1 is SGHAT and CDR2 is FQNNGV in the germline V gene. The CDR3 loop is CASSLSHEQYF. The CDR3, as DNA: TGTGCCAGCAGCTTATCTCACGAGCAGTACTTC.

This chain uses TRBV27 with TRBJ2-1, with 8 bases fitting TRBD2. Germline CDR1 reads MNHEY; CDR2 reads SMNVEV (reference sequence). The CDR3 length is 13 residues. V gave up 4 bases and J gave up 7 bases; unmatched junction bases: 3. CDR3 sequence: CASSSRGGNEQFF. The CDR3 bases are TGTGCCAGCAGTTCACGGGGGGGTAATGAGCAGTTCTTC.

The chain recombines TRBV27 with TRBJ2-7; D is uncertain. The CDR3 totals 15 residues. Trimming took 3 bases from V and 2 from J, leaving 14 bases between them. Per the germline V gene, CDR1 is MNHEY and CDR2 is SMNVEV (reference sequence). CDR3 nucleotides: TGTGCCAGCAGTTTTATGGCAGGCCTAACCTACGAGCAGTACTTC. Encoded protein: CASSFMAGLTYEQYF.

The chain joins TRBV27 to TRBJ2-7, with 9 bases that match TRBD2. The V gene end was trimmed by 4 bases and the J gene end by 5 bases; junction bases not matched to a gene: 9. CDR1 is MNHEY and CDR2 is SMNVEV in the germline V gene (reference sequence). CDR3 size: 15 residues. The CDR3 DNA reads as TGTGCCAGCAGTTATGGGACTAGCATTTACCACGAGCAGTACTTC. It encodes CASSYGTSIYHEQYF.

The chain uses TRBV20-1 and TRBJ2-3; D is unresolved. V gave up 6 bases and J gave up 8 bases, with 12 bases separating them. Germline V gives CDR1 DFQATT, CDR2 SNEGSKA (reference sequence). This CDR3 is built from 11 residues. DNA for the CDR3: TGCAGTGCGAAGTCGGTTGGTACGCAGTATTTT. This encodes CSAKSVGTQYF.

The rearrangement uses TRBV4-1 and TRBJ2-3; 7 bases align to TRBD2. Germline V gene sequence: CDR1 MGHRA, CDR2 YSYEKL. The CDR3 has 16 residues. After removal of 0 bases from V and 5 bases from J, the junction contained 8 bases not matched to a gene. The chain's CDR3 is CASSQDPSGVEDTQYF. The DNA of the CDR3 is TGCGCCAGCAGCCAAGATCCCAGCGGGGTTGAAGATACGCAGTATTTT.

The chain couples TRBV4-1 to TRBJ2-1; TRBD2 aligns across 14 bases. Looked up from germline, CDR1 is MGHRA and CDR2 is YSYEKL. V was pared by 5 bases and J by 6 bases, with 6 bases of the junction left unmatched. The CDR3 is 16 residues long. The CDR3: CASSKGTSGSFNEQFF. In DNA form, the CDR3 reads TGCGCCAGCAGCAAGGGGACTAGCGGGAGTTTCAATGAGCAGTTCTTC.

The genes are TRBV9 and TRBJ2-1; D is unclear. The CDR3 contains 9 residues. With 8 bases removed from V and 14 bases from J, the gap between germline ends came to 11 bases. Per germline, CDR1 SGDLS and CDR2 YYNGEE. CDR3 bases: TGTGCCAGGCTTGGAGATGAGTTCTTC. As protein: CARLGDEFF. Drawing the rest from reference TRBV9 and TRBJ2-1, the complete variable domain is DSGVTQTPKHLITATGQRVTLRCSPRSGDLSVYWYQQSLDQGLQFLIQYYNGEERAKGNILERFSAQQFPDLHSELNLSSLELGDSALYFCARLGDEFFGPGTRLTVL.

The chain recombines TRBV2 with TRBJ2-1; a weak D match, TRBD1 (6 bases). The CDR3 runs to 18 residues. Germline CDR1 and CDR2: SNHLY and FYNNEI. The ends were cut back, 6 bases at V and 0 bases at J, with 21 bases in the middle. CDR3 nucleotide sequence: TGTGCCAGCAGCCCGGCCTCTCACAGGGTTTCCTCCTACAATGAGCAGTTCTTC. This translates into CASSPASHRVSSYNEQFF.

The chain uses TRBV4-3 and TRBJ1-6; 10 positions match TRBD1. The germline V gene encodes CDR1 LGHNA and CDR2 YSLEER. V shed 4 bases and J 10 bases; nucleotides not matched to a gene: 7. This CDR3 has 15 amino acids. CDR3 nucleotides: TGCGCCAGCAGCCGCCAGACAGGGGGCGAATCACCCCTCCACTTT. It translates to CASSRQTGGESPLHF.

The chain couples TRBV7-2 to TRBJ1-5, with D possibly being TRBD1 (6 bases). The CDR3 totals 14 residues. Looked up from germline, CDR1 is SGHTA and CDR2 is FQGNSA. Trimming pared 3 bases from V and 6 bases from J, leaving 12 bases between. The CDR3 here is CASSLSGQIQPQHF. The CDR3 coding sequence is TGTGCCAGCAGCTTGTCTGGACAGATTCAGCCCCAGCATTTT.

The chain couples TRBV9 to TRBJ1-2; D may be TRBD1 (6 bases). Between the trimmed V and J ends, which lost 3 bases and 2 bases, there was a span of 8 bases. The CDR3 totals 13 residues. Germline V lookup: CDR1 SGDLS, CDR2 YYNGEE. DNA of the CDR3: TGTGCCAGCAGCGGCGGACAGAACTATGGCTACACCTTC. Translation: CASSGGQNYGYTF.

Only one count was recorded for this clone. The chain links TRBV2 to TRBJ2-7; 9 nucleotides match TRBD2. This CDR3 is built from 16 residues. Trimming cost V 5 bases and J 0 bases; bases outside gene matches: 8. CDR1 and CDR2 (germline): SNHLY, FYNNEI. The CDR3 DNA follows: TGTGCCAGCAGTCGTACCGGGACTAGCATCTCCTACGAGCAGTACTTC. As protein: CASSRTGTSISYEQYF.

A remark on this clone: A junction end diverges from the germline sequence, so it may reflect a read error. The CDR3 protein is CASSPGCGGFSDYEQHF. Written as DNA, the CDR3 is TGTGCCAGCAGCCCCGGTTGTGGTGGGTTCTCCGACTACGAGCAGCACTTC. V and J are TRBV3-1 (or the pseudogene TRBV3-2) and TRBJ2-7; TRBD2 might be the D (5 bases). CDR3 length equals 17 residues. Looked up from germline, CDR1 is LGHDT and CDR2 is YNNKEL (reference sequence).

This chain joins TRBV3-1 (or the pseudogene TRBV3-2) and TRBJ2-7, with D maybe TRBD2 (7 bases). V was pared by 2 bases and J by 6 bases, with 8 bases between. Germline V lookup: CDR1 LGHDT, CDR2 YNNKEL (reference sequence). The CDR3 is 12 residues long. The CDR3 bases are TGTGCCAGCAGCCAAAGGGGGGGCGAGCAGTACTTC. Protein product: CASSQRGGEQYF.

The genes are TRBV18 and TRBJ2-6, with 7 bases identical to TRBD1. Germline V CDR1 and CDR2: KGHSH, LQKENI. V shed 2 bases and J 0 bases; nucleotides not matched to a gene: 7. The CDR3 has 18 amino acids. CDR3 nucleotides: TGTGCCAGCTCACCAAGGGACAGAGATTTCTCTGGGGCCAACGTCCTGACTTTC. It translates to CASSPRDRDFSGANVLTF.

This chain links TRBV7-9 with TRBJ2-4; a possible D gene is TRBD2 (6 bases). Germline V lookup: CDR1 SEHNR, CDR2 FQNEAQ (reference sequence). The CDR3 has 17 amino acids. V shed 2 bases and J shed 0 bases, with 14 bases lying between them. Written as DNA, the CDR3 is TGTGCCAGCAGCTTACTTAGTTCCGGGAGAGCCAAAAACATTCAGTACTTC. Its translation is CASSLLSSGRAKNIQYF.

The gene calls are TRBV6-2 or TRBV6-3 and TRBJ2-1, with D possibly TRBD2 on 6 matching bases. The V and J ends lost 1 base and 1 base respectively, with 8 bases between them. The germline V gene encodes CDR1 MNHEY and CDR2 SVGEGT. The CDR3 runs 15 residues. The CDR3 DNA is TGTGCCAGCAGTTACTTAGCGGATTCCTACAATGAGCAGTTCTTC. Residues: CASSYLADSYNEQFF.

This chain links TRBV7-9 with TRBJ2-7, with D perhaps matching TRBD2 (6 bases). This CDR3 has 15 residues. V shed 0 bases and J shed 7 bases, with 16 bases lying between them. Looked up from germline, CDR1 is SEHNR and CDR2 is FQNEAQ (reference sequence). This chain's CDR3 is CASSLAGGTKGEQYF. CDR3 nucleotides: TGTGCCAGCAGCTTAGCGGGCGGGACCAAGGGTGAGCAGTACTTC.

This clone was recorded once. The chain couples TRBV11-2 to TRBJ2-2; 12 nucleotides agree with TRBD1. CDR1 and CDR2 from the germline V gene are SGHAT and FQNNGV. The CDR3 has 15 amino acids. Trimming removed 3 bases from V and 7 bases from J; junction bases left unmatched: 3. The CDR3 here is CASSFGTGGLGELFF. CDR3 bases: TGTGCCAGCAGCTTCGGGACAGGGGGCCTCGGGGAGCTGTTTTTT.

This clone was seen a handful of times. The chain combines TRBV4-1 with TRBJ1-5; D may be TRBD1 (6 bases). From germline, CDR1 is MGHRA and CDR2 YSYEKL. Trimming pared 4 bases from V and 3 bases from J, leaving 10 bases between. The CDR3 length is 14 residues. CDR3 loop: CASSPRQANQPQHF. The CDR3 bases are TGCGCCAGCAGCCCCCGACAGGCCAATCAGCCCCAGCATTTT.

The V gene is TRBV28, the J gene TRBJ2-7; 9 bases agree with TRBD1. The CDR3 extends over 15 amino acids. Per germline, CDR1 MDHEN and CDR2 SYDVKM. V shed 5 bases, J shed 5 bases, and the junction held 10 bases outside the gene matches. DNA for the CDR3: TGTGCCAGCAGTGTTACCTGGGGACAGGGTAACGAGCAGTACTTC. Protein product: CASSVTWGQGNEQYF.

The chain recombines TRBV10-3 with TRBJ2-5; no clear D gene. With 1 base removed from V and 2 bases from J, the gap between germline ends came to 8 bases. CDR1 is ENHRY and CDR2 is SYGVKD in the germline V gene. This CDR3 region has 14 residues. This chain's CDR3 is CAISELNGQETQYF. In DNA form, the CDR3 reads TGTGCCATCAGTGAGTTAAACGGTCAAGAGACCCAGTACTTC.

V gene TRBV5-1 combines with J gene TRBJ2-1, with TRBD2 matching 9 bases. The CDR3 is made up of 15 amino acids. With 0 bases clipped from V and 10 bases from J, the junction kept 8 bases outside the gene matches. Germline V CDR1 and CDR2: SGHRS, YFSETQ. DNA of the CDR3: TGCGCCAGCAGCTTGGGTCTAGCGGGAATCGGCGAGCAGTTCTTC. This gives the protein CASSLGLAGIGEQFF.